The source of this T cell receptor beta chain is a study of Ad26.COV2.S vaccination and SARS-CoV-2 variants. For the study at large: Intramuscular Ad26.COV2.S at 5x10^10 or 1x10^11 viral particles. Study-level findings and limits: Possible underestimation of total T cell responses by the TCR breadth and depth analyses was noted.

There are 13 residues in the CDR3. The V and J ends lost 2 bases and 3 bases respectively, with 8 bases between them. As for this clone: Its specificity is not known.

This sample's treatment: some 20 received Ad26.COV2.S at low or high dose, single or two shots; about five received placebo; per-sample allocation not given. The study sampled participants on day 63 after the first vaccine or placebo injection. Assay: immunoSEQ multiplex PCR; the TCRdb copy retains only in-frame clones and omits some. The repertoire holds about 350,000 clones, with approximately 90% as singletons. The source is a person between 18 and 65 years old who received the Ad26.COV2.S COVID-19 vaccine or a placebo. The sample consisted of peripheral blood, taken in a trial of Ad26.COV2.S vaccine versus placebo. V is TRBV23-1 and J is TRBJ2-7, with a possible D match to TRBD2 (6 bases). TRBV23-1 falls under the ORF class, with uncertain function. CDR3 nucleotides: TGCGCCAGCAGTCAACCGGGACTCTACGAGCAGTACTTC. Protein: CASSQPGLYEQYF.